This T cell receptor (beta chain) was captured in a study of shared clonotypes between healthy human individuals. Deletions cut 11 bases from V and 6 bases from J, with 11 bases between. From germline, CDR1 is MNHEY and CDR2 SVGAGI. The CDR3 consists of 10 residues. A deep-level run was used for the assay. TCRdb's table, derived via immunoSEQ multiplex PCR, lists solely in-frame clones and lacks some. Among 850,000 to 1,200,000 clones listed, around 74% were seen once. This TCR derives from a young man in good health. Sequencing input: memory CD4+ T cells sorted from blood. The subset here: CD45RA-negative fraction. This chain connects TRBV6-5 to TRBJ2-7; D uncertain. The CDR3 loop reads CASRKSEQYF. CDR3 DNA: TGTGCCTCTCGGAAGAGCGAGCAGTACTTC.